The 30 T cell receptor beta chains listed next were all sequenced from one sample in a study of response to subunit inactivated influenza vaccine. TCRdb analysed the RT-PCR reads with MiXCR anew, one entry per CDR3 protein. The sample lists under 750,000 distinct CDR3 sequences; roughly 12% were seen once. This sample comprised PBMCs from blood, obtained on the day of vaccination. The receptor set was obtained from a man aged 45-60 years who received an inactivated influenza vaccine.

The chain's CDR3 is CSAEGLAGDWDTQYF. The CDR3 DNA follows: TGCAGTGCTGAGGGGCTAGCGGGAGATTGGGATACGCAGTATTTT. This chain uses TRBV20-1 with TRBJ2-3; 10 nucleotides align to TRBD2. The CDR3 is made up of 15 amino acids. After removal of 5 bases from V and 6 bases from J, the junction contained 11 bases not matched to a gene. CDR1 is DFQATT and CDR2 is SNEGSKA in the germline V gene (reference sequence).

This clonotype turned up a few times. The chain joins TRBV12-3 or TRBV12-4 to TRBJ1-5; tentative D call: TRBD1 (5 bases). The ends were cut back, 5 bases at V and 5 bases at J, with 13 bases in the middle. The CDR3 consists of 14 residues. The CDR3 bases are TGTGCCAGCAGTCGCCGGGGAGGGGATCAGCCCCAGCATTTT. It encodes CASSRRGGDQPQHF.

The table lists this clonotype with a few counts. The chain is built from TRBV5-6 and TRBJ2-1, with D unclear. CDR3 length equals 12 residues. Trimming took off 2 bases at V and 10 bases at J, with 10 bases between the two ends. Germline CDR1 and CDR2: SGHDT and YYEEEE. CDR3 sequence (DNA): TGTGCCAGCAGCTTAGTCTCGTTAGAGCAGTTCTTC. Amino acid sequence: CASSLVSLEQFF.

The rearrangement uses TRBV3-1 and TRBJ2-5; 7 positions match TRBD1. The CDR3 has 15 residues. V lost 0 bases to trimming and J lost 5 bases; unmatched junction nucleotides: 6. Germline V gives CDR1 LGHDT, CDR2 YNNKEL (reference sequence). In DNA, the CDR3 is TGTGCCAGCAGCCAAGAGGGACAGATACGGGAGACCCAGTACTTC. This encodes CASSQEGQIRETQYF.

This clonotype came up many times. This chain joins TRBV2 and TRBJ2-1, with D maybe TRBD1 (5 bases). This CDR3 region has 14 residues. Germline V lookup: CDR1 SNHLY, CDR2 FYNNEI. Between the trimmed V and J ends, which lost 4 bases and 4 bases, there was a span of 11 bases. The CDR3 loop reads CASSVRRQYNEQFF. The CDR3 DNA reads TGTGCCAGCAGTGTCCGTCGACAGTACAATGAGCAGTTCTTC.

This chain links TRBV12-3 or TRBV12-4 with TRBJ2-1; 11 bases align to TRBD1. V shed 3 bases and J 0 bases; nucleotides not matched to a gene: 16. The CDR3 spans 21 residues. The CDR3 loop is CASSFKPGQGVGGSSYNEQFF. CDR3 nucleotide sequence: TGTGCCAGCAGTTTCAAACCGGGACAGGGGGTCGGCGGGAGCTCCTACAATGAGCAGTTCTTC.

The rearrangement links TRBV7-9 to TRBJ2-1; 10 bases line up with TRBD2. J lost 12 bases, V lost 1 base, and 9 bases had no gene match. The CDR3 is made up of 15 amino acids. Germline CDR1 reads SEHNR; CDR2 reads FQNEAQ (reference sequence). CDR3 protein: CASSLVSSGSPWQFF. In DNA form, the CDR3 reads TGTGCCAGCAGCTTAGTTTCTAGCGGGAGCCCTTGGCAGTTCTTC.

The rearrangement links TRBV2 to TRBJ2-7; D is possibly TRBD2 (5 bases). Germline V gene data show CDR1 as SNHLY and CDR2 as FYNNEI. The V and J ends lost 1 base and 5 bases respectively, with 12 bases between them. The CDR3 totals 14 residues. The CDR3 loop reads CASSEERPRDEQYF. The DNA of the CDR3 is TGTGCCAGCAGTGAAGAGCGGCCCCGAGACGAGCAGTACTTC.

This chain joins TRBV15 and TRBJ2-2, with 10 bases matching TRBD1. The CDR3 contains 15 residues. Germline CDR1 LNHNV, CDR2 YYDKDF (reference sequence). The junction had 2 bases not matched to a gene; V was cut back by 4 bases and J by 3 bases. The CDR3 DNA follows: TGTGCCACCAGCACCGGACAGGGGGACACCGGGGAGCTGTTTTTT. It encodes CATSTGQGDTGELFF. Looking up the rest from reference TRBV15 and TRBJ2-2 gives the full variable domain: DAMVIQNPRYQVTQFGKPVTLSCSQTLNHNVMYWYQQKSSQAPKLLFHYYDKDFNNEADTPDNFQSRRPNTSFCFLDIRSPGLGDTAMYLCATSTGQGDTGELFFGEGSRLTVL.

This clonotype was detected only a few times. The gene calls are TRBV20-1 and TRBJ2-1; maybe TRBD2 (6 bases). The V end was cut by 3 bases, the J end by 5 bases, with 11 bases between. CDR1 and CDR2 from the germline V gene are DFQATT and SNEGSKA (reference sequence). The CDR3 covers 13 residues. The CDR3 sequence is CSARDYSDNEQFF. The DNA for the CDR3 is TGCAGTGCTAGGGACTATTCTGACAATGAGCAGTTCTTC.

This clonotype was observed a few times. The chain employs TRBV20-1 and TRBJ2-7, with D possibly matching TRBD1 (5 bases). Germline CDR1 reads DFQATT; CDR2 reads SNEGSKA (reference sequence). The CDR3 totals 11 residues. The CDR3 bases are TGCGCCCCACAGGTCTACTACGAGCAGTACTTC. Protein: CAPQVYYEQYF.

This clonotype has a handful of counts. The V and J genes are TRBV18 and TRBJ2-1, with no clear D. Germline CDR1 is KGHSH and CDR2 is LQKENI. This CDR3 contains 14 residues. V shed 3 bases and J shed 7 bases, with 13 bases lying between them. The CDR3 here is CASSPTARPNEQFF. The CDR3 DNA reads TGTGCCAGCTCACCTACGGCGCGTCCTAATGAGCAGTTCTTC.

The chain recombines TRBV24-1 with TRBJ2-2; tentatively, D is TRBD1 (6 bases). The CDR3 contains 15 residues. V was trimmed by 5 bases and J by 5 bases, leaving 14 bases between them. Germline V gene data show CDR1 as KGHDR and CDR2 as SFDVKD. Here the CDR3 reads CATSGTGTATGELFF. In nucleotides, the CDR3 is TGTGCCACCAGTGGTACAGGGACGGCGACCGGGGAGCTGTTTTTT.

This clonotype was detected a few times. This sequence joins TRBV29-1 and TRBJ1-1; no firm D call. Trimming left V 3 bases short and J 0 bases short, with 8 bases between. CDR3 size: 13 residues. CDR1 is SQVTM and CDR2 is ANQGSEA in the germline V gene. Written as DNA, the CDR3 is TGCAGCGTTGATCGGGCCGTGAACACTGAAGCTTTCTTT. This encodes CSVDRAVNTEAFF.

A few counts support this clonotype. This chain links TRBV24-1 with TRBJ2-5; D is perhaps TRBD2 (5 bases). Germline assignment: CDR1 KGHDR and CDR2 SFDVKD. V dropped 4 bases and J dropped 2 bases, with 19 bases sitting between them. This CDR3 is 17 amino acids long. Here the CDR3 reads CATSDPKTPRGQETQYF. CDR3 bases: TGTGCCACCAGTGACCCGAAAACCCCCCGGGGACAAGAGACCCAGTACTTC.

This chain connects TRBV6-5 to TRBJ2-7; 8 nucleotides align to TRBD2. The germline CDR1 and CDR2 sequences are MNHEY and SVGAGI. CDR3 size: 15 residues. J gave up 6 bases and V 2 bases, and 9 bases lay outside the gene matches. CDR3 DNA: TGTGCCAGCAGTTACAGGGTAGCGGGGATTAGCGAGCAGTACTTC. It yields the protein CASSYRVAGISEQYF.

The chain carries TRBV20-1 and TRBJ1-5; D remains unclear. V was shortened by 3 bases and J by 3 bases, with 9 bases between the two germline ends. The CDR3 extends over 13 amino acids. CDR1 DFQATT and CDR2 SNEGSKA come from the germline V gene (reference sequence). The CDR3 spells CSARTDPNQPQHF. CDR3 DNA sequence: TGCAGTGCTAGGACGGACCCCAATCAGCCCCAGCATTTT.

In its sample, this clonotype was seen a few times. The V and J genes are TRBV12-3 or TRBV12-4 and TRBJ2-7; 7 bases map to TRBD2. The CDR3 length is 14 residues. With 7 bases clipped from V and 0 bases from J, the junction kept 6 bases outside the gene matches. The CDR3 protein is CASTKAGSSYEQYF. CDR3 DNA sequence: TGTGCCAGCACCAAAGCGGGGAGCTCCTACGAGCAGTACTTC.

V and J are TRBV30 and TRBJ2-5; 10 bases line up with TRBD1. V trimming: 2 bases; J trimming: 3 bases; junction bases outside the gene matches: 3. This CDR3 contains 14 residues. The V gene's germline CDR1 is GTSNPN and CDR2 SVGIG (reference sequence). Here the CDR3 reads CAWSPGTGEETQYF. The CDR3 bases are TGTGCCTGGAGTCCCGGGACAGGGGAAGAGACCCAGTACTTC.

This clonotype was seen a few times. The chain is built from TRBV7-9 and TRBJ1-1; the match to TRBD1 covers 9 bases. J was trimmed by 7 bases and V by 5 bases; bases with no gene match: 5. The CDR3 has 13 amino acids. The germline V gene has CDR1 SEHNR and CDR2 FQNEAQ (reference sequence). The CDR3 region is CASSAGQGSEAFF. The CDR3 DNA sequence: TGTGCCAGCAGCGCAGGACAGGGGAGTGAAGCTTTCTTT.

This chain joins TRBV29-1 and TRBJ2-2; tentative D call: TRBD1 (6 bases). Germline values: CDR1 SQVTM, CDR2 ANQGSEA. Trimming left V 5 bases short and J 4 bases short, with 14 bases between. The CDR3 is made up of 14 amino acids. The CDR3 bases are TGCAGCGTTAGAGGGGGTCGGAGCACCGGGGAGCTGTTTTTT. This translates into CSVRGGRSTGELFF.

The chain couples TRBV5-5 to TRBJ2-3; 7 positions agree with TRBD2. CDR1 and CDR2 from the germline V gene are SGHKS and YYEKEE (reference sequence). J gave up 2 bases and V 2 bases, and 2 bases lay outside the gene matches. The CDR3 totals 14 residues. CDR3 nucleotides: TGTGCCAGCAGCTTTAGCGGGTTCACAGATACGCAGTATTTT. Encoded protein: CASSFSGFTDTQYF.

The gene calls are TRBV6-1 and TRBJ2-7, with TRBD2 as a possible D gene (5 bases). The CDR3 is 15 residues long. Germline V gene data show CDR1 as MNHNS and CDR2 as SASEGT. V was pared by 5 bases and J by 3 bases, with 17 bases between. This CDR3 reads CASSSGFRRYYEQYF. DNA for the CDR3: TGTGCCAGCAGTAGTGGCTTTCGGAGGTACTACGAGCAGTACTTC.

DNA for the CDR3: TGCGCCAGCAGCCAAGCGACAGCTCTGGGGGAGACCCAGTACTTC. Translating it yields CASSQATALGETQYF. This chain links TRBV4-3 with TRBJ2-5; a weak D match, TRBD1 (5 bases). V was clipped by 1 base and J by 5 bases, with 14 bases between them. The CDR3 length is 15 residues. Germline V CDR1 and CDR2: LGHNA, YSLEER.

This clonotype turned up a few times. CDR3 in amino acids: CASSALGTGELFF. The DNA of the CDR3 is TGTGCCAGCAGTGCCTTGGGCACCGGGGAGCTGTTTTTT. The rearrangement uses TRBV12-3 or TRBV12-4 and TRBJ2-2, with unresolved D. The V end lost 5 bases, the J end lost 4 bases, and 8 bases lay between the germline ends. The CDR3 loop spans 13 amino acids.

This clonotype was found many times. The chain employs TRBV27 and TRBJ2-7; D gene uncertain. Per the germline V gene, CDR1 is MNHEY and CDR2 is SMNVEV (reference sequence). The V end lost 0 bases, the J end lost 4 bases, and 7 bases lay between the germline ends. The CDR3 is made up of 13 amino acids. In nucleotides, the CDR3 is TGTGCCAGCAGTTTATCGCGGTCTTACGAGCAGTACTTC. Translated: CASSLSRSYEQYF.

The rearrangement uses TRBV28 and TRBJ2-1; TRBD2 matches 10 bases. This CDR3 contains 16 residues. Trimming removed 7 bases from V and 5 bases from J; junction bases left unmatched: 11. Germline V gene sequence: CDR1 MDHEN, CDR2 SYDVKM. For the CDR3, the DNA is TGTGCCAGCAAACTAGCTGGGACTAGCGTGAACAATGAGCAGTTCTTC. Its translation: CASKLAGTSVNNEQFF.

At least ten counts were recorded for this clonotype. This chain uses TRBV6-1 with TRBJ2-1; 13 bases are a match to TRBD2. CDR3 size: 20 residues. V was pared by 4 bases and J by 1 base, with 13 bases of the junction left unmatched. Germline lookup yields CDR1 MNHNS and CDR2 SASEGT. The chain's CDR3 is CASSAPGGLAGVRSYNEQFF. As DNA, the CDR3 is TGTGCCAGCAGTGCCCCCGGCGGACTAGCGGGAGTTAGGTCCTACAATGAGCAGTTCTTC.

This clonotype has only a few counts. The chain links TRBV15 to TRBJ2-1, with TRBD2 matching over 9 bases. CDR1 is LNHNV and CDR2 is YYDKDF in the germline V gene (reference sequence). The CDR3 is 14 residues long. The V gene end was trimmed by 8 bases and the J gene end by 8 bases; junction bases not matched to a gene: 10. CDR3 coding DNA: TGTGCCACCGGTATGGTAGCGGGAGTCTATGAGCAGTTCTTC. This translates into CATGMVAGVYEQFF.

V usage is TRBV18 and J usage is TRBJ2-7; 7 bases align to TRBD1. V was pared by 0 bases and J by 1 base, with 6 bases of the junction left unmatched. Germline CDR1 and CDR2: KGHSH and LQKENI. The CDR3 spans 16 residues. In nucleotides, the CDR3 is TGTGCCAGCTCACCACCGATGAGGGGGCAATCCTACGAGCAGTACTTC. Its translation is CASSPPMRGQSYEQYF.